This TCR beta chain was retrieved from a study of beta chain features in type 1 diabetes. Study-level background: Examination covered some 99,000,000 sorted cells spanning all samples.

Every isolated RNA sample was fully reverse transcribed, so sequencing captured expressed TCRB transcripts. The method was immunoSEQ multiplex PCR; TCRdb's version includes in-frame clones alone and lacks a portion of them. The sample records 310,000 or so clones, 9.5% to 12% being singletons. Germline lookup yields CDR1 LNHNV and CDR2 YYDKDF (reference sequence). V gave up 3 bases and J gave up 7 bases; unmatched junction bases: 8. The CDR3 runs 16 residues. Via the markers CD45RO/CCR7/CD25/CD127/CD95/CD27, stem cell-like memory, regulatory, central memory and naive CD4+ cells were sorted. Specimen: naive CD4+ T cells from blood. This clonotype was obtained from a woman in her 30s in good health. The chain employs TRBV15 and TRBJ1-5; 11 bases map to TRBD1. In DNA form, the CDR3 reads TGTGCCACCAGCAGGGGACAGGGGGTGCCGGTACAGCCCCAGCATTTT. Its protein is CATSRGQGVPVQPQHF.